This entry lists 8 T cell receptor beta chains sequenced from one sample in a study of blood T cell repertoires in COVID-19. The table came from immunoSEQ multiplex PCR; TCRdb's copy has only in-frame clones and leaves some out. Of roughly 330,000 clones listed, about 90% are singletons. The material sequenced was PBMCs or T cells enriched from blood (not recorded which). These receptor sequences come from a man aged 25-40 years who had recovered from COVID-19.

The chain links TRBV15 to TRBJ2-5; 7 bases agree with TRBD1. Germline CDR1 LNHNV, CDR2 YYDKDF (reference sequence). Germline trimming cut 3 bases from V and 5 bases from J; bases unmatched to any gene: 9. This CDR3 comprises 15 residues. CDR3 nucleotides: TGTGCCACCAGCAGGCCACTAAGGGGGCACGAGACCCAGTACTTC. As protein: CATSRPLRGHETQYF.

The chain links TRBV6-5 to TRBJ2-5; D might be TRBD2 (5 bases). In germline, CDR1 is MNHEY, CDR2 SVGAGI. V was trimmed by 2 bases and J by 5 bases, leaving 9 bases between them. The CDR3 runs 13 residues. DNA of the CDR3: TGTGCCAGCAGTTACGTTCGAGGGGAGACCCAGTACTTC. Encoded protein: CASSYVRGETQYF.

This sequence joins TRBV27 and TRBJ2-3; 8 bases align to TRBD2. This CDR3 is built from 16 residues. After removal of 7 bases from V and 0 bases from J, the junction contained 9 bases not matched to a gene. Germline CDR1 is MNHEY and CDR2 is SMNVEV (reference sequence). CDR3 residues: CASIKAGDPSTDTQYF. DNA for the CDR3: TGTGCCAGCATAAAAGCGGGGGACCCTAGCACAGATACGCAGTATTTT.

This chain links TRBV7-9 with TRBJ2-3; the match to TRBD1 covers 7 bases. Germline CDR1 SEHNR, CDR2 FQNEAQ (reference sequence). J gave up 3 bases and V 4 bases, and 7 bases lay outside the gene matches. This CDR3 spans 15 amino acids. CDR3 protein: CASSSEQGWTDTQYF. In nucleotides, the CDR3 is TGTGCCAGCAGCTCCGAACAGGGGTGGACAGATACGCAGTATTTT.

This clone was observed a few times. The chain uses TRBV7-8 and TRBJ1-1; 7 bases fit TRBD1. Germline V gene data show CDR1 as SGHVS and CDR2 as FQNEAQ. The CDR3 consists of 16 residues. Germline trimming cut 5 bases from V and 4 bases from J; bases unmatched to any gene: 13. The CDR3: CASSRSVGGSVTEAFF. For the CDR3, the DNA is TGTGCCAGCAGCCGCTCCGTAGGGGGCTCGGTCACTGAAGCTTTCTTT.

The chain employs TRBV7-9 and TRBJ2-7; TRBD2 aligns across 11 bases. CDR3 length: 16 amino acids. From germline, CDR1 is SEHNR and CDR2 FQNEAQ (reference sequence). V lost 4 bases and J lost 3; bases outside the gene matches: 8. CDR3 amino acids: CASSSSSGGSDYEQYF. CDR3 nucleotide sequence: TGTGCCAGCAGCTCTTCTAGCGGGGGGTCCGACTACGAGCAGTACTTC.

The chain combines TRBV5-1 with TRBJ1-4; D call uncertain. The germline V and J ends were trimmed by 4 bases and 8 bases, with 18 bases remaining between them. CDR1 SGHRS and CDR2 YFSETQ come from the germline V gene. This CDR3 comprises 15 residues. The CDR3 bases are TGCGCCAGCAGCGGTGGGGTGGAGAGGAGGGAAAAACTGTTTTTT. Its translation is CASSGGVERREKLFF. Supplemented by reference TRBV5-1 and TRBJ1-4, the full variable domain reads KAGVTQTPRYLIKTRGQQVTLSCSPISGHRSVSWYQQTPGQGLQFLFEYFSETQRNKGNFPGRFSGRQFSNSRSEMNVSTLELGDSALYLCASSGGVERREKLFFGSGTQLSVL.

The chain has TRBV30 and TRBJ2-1; 8 bases are a match to TRBD1. This CDR3 has 13 amino acids. The germline gives CDR1 GTSNPN, CDR2 SVGIG (reference sequence). The J segment lost 9 bases and the V segment lost 1 base, leaving 5 bases of the junction unmatched. The CDR3 loop reads CAWSGTGSGEQFF. The CDR3 nucleotides read TGTGCCTGGAGTGGGACAGGGTCGGGTGAGCAGTTCTTC.